Shown below are 20 T cell receptor beta chains from a single sample sequenced in a study of human T cells and chemical hapten exposure. Described time point: pre-sensitization, week 0. Noted treatment: therapeutic diphenylcyclopropenone sensitization with weekly scalp DPC. TCRdb fed the RACE reads into MiXCR, producing one record per CDR3 protein. The repertoire holds around 42,000 distinct CDR3 sequences, with over 10% as singletons. The specimen was whole blood, collected in connection with sensitization to the hapten diphenylcyclopropenone (DPC). Receptors originate from a woman aged 25 to 39 with alopecia areata. Some clones in this sample may be carry-over from other donors' samples.

This clonotype came up a few times. This rearrangement joins TRBV24-1 to TRBJ1-1; no clear D. Germline V lookup: CDR1 KGHDR, CDR2 SFDVKD. V lost 2 bases and J 4 bases, leaving 7 bases between the germline ends. The CDR3 runs to 13 residues. The CDR3 here is CATSDSGSTEAFF. Here the CDR3 DNA reads TGTGCCACCAGTGATTCCGGGTCCACTGAAGCTTTCTTT.

J is TRBJ2-7 and V is TRBV28, with 8 nucleotides matching TRBD2. The CDR3 runs to 14 residues. The ends lost 7 bases at V and 4 bases at J; junction bases unmatched: 9. Germline values: CDR1 MDHEN, CDR2 SYDVKM. CDR3 sequence (DNA): TGTGCCAGCACCGTGAGCGGGAGTCTTTACGAGCAGTACTTC. This encodes CASTVSGSLYEQYF.

The chain uses TRBV28 and TRBJ2-7, with D unclear. CDR3 length: 12 amino acids. The germline V gene encodes CDR1 MDHEN and CDR2 SYDVKM. Between the trimmed V and J ends, which lost 7 bases and 7 bases, there was a span of 14 bases. The CDR3, as DNA: TGTGCCAGCACCCGAGGCCCGTGGGAGCAGTACTTC. Its translation: CASTRGPWEQYF.

This clonotype was detected only a few times. The chain joins TRBV7-3 to TRBJ1-1; possible D gene TRBD1, 6 bases. Trimming pared 5 bases from V and 3 bases from J, leaving 10 bases between. Germline V gene data show CDR1 as SGHTA and CDR2 as FQGTGA. This CDR3 is built from 13 residues. CDR3 amino acids: CASSPAGDTEAFF. DNA of the CDR3: TGTGCCAGCAGCCCTGCAGGGGACACTGAAGCTTTCTTT.

In this sample, this clonotype turned up many times. As DNA, the CDR3 is TGTGCCAGCAGCTTACAGACCGGGGGTCAAGAGACCCAGTACTTC. Its protein product is CASSLQTGGQETQYF. This chain uses TRBV7-9 with TRBJ2-5, with a tentative D call TRBD2 (6 bases). The CDR3 loop spans 15 amino acids. The V gene lost 2 bases and the J gene lost 2 bases, with 12 bases spanning the gap. Per the germline V gene, CDR1 is SEHNR and CDR2 is FQNEAQ (reference sequence).

This clonotype was observed many times. This chain uses TRBV28 with TRBJ2-3; 8 bases are a match to TRBD1. The CDR3 is made up of 15 amino acids. With V trimmed by 1 base and J by 4 bases, 4 bases remained unmatched. The V gene's germline CDR1 is MDHEN and CDR2 SYDVKM. CDR3 coding DNA: TGTGCCAGCAGTTTATTGGACAGGGCGGCAGATACGCAGTATTTT. Residues: CASSLLDRAADTQYF.

The chain carries TRBV7-3 and TRBJ2-2, with D unresolved. The length of the CDR3 is 13 residues. CDR1 is SGHTA and CDR2 is FQGTGA in the germline V gene. The V and J ends lost 1 base and 3 bases respectively, with 3 bases between them. The CDR3 loop is CASSLMDTGELFF. The CDR3 DNA is TGTGCCAGCAGCTTAATGGACACCGGGGAGCTGTTTTTT.

This clonotype was found many times. The chain carries TRBV7-2 and TRBJ2-7, with 7 nucleotides matching TRBD2. CDR3 length equals 14 residues. Germline V lookup: CDR1 SGHTA, CDR2 FQGNSA. The trim removed 5 bases at V and 5 bases at J, leaving 9 bases unmatched. CDR3 DNA sequence: TGTGCCAGCAGCCCGACATGGGGGGGAGACGAGCAGTACTTC. It codes for CASSPTWGGDEQYF.

The genes are TRBV28 and TRBJ1-2, with no clear D. V dropped 3 bases and J dropped 6 bases, with 8 bases sitting between them. This CDR3 is 12 amino acids long. CDR1 MDHEN and CDR2 SYDVKM come from the germline V gene. CDR3 in amino acids: CASSFHSDGYTF. The CDR3 DNA reads as TGTGCCAGCAGTTTTCACAGTGATGGCTACACCTTC.

In this sample, this clonotype turned up a few times. The chain has TRBV29-1 and TRBJ2-7; 8 bases fit TRBD2. CDR1 is SQVTM, CDR2 ANQGSEA, per germline. The CDR3 has 13 amino acids. With V trimmed by 4 bases and J by 2 bases, 4 bases remained unmatched. CDR3 loop: CSVAGAGAYEQYF. As DNA, the CDR3 is TGCAGCGTTGCAGGAGCGGGGGCCTACGAGCAGTACTTC.

The sample holds many counts of this clonotype. The rearrangement links TRBV29-1 to TRBJ2-7; 9 bases map to TRBD1. The CDR3 extends over 12 amino acids. V was clipped by 4 bases and J by 6 bases; unmatched bases: 4. Germline V gives CDR1 SQVTM, CDR2 ANQGSEA. CDR3 bases: TGCAGCGTTGGGGGACAGGGTGGCGAGCAGTACTTC. The encoded protein is CSVGGQGGEQYF.

This clonotype appeared many times. This sequence joins TRBV28 and TRBJ2-3, with unresolved D. Between the trimmed V and J ends, which lost 4 bases and 9 bases, there was a span of 8 bases. This CDR3 has 11 residues. Germline V gives CDR1 MDHEN, CDR2 SYDVKM. The chain's CDR3 is CASSSLGTQYF. CDR3 DNA: TGTGCCAGCAGTTCCCTAGGCACGCAGTATTTT.

The chain uses TRBV7-8 and TRBJ2-2; D is uncertain. This CDR3 has 11 amino acids. CDR1 is SGHVS, CDR2 FQNEAQ, per germline. The V end was cut by 5 bases, the J end by 10 bases, with 8 bases between. CDR3 region: CASSLRKELFF. DNA for the CDR3: TGTGCCAGCAGCCTTCGGAAGGAGCTGTTTTTT.

This clonotype was seen ten or more times. The chain combines TRBV18 with TRBJ2-1, with D tentatively TRBD1 (6 bases). The V gene lost 2 bases and the J gene lost 0 bases, with 8 bases spanning the gap. The CDR3 totals 15 residues. CDR1 is KGHSH and CDR2 is LQKENI in the germline V gene. CDR3 sequence: CASSPGGPSYNEQFF. CDR3 nucleotide sequence: TGTGCCAGCTCACCAGGGGGCCCCTCCTACAATGAGCAGTTCTTC. The full variable domain, rest sourced from reference TRBV18 and TRBJ2-1, is NAGVMQNPRHLVRRRGQEARLRCSPMKGHSHVYWYRQLPEEGLKFMVYLQKENIIDESGMPKERFSAEFPKEGPSILRIQQVVRGDSAAYFCASSPGGPSYNEQFFGPGTRLTVL.

The CDR3 here is CASSVDRDNSNYGYTF. Written as DNA, the CDR3 is TGTGCCAGCAGCGTAGACCGGGACAATTCCAACTATGGCTACACCTTC. The chain recombines TRBV9 with TRBJ1-2; TRBD1 is a possible D gene (6 bases). This CDR3 has 16 amino acids. V lost 0 bases, J lost 2 bases, and 14 bases lay in between. Germline-derived CDR1 and CDR2 are SGDLS and YYNGEE.

This clonotype was picked up many times. V gene TRBV7-9 combines with J gene TRBJ2-2; TRBD2 aligns across 12 bases. The trim removed 4 bases at V and 6 bases at J, leaving 6 bases unmatched. Germline lookup yields CDR1 SEHNR and CDR2 FQNEAQ (reference sequence). CDR3 length equals 16 residues. The CDR3 sequence is CASSSMTSGRPGELFF. CDR3 DNA: TGTGCCAGCAGCTCGATGACTAGCGGGAGACCCGGGGAGCTGTTTTTT.

This clonotype is a singleton in its sample. The chain is built from TRBV28 and TRBJ2-1; TRBD2 aligns across 11 bases. CDR1 is MDHEN and CDR2 is SYDVKM in the germline V gene. The CDR3 has 14 residues. The V gene end was trimmed by 6 bases and the J gene end by 7 bases; junction bases not matched to a gene: 5. CDR3 bases: TGTGCCAGCAGCCTAGCGGGAGGTTATAATGAGCAGTTCTTC. It encodes CASSLAGGYNEQFF.

This clonotype showed up just a few times. V gene TRBV20-1 combines with J gene TRBJ2-5; 9 bases line up with TRBD1. V shed 6 bases and J 4 bases; nucleotides not matched to a gene: 6. The length of the CDR3 is 13 residues. CDR1 DFQATT and CDR2 SNEGSKA come from the germline V gene (reference sequence). The CDR3 loop is CSAGTGLGETQYF. The CDR3 nucleotides read TGCAGTGCCGGGACAGGGCTGGGAGAGACCCAGTACTTC.

The chain recombines TRBV29-1 with TRBJ2-7; possible D gene TRBD2, 5 bases. Germline-derived CDR1 and CDR2 are SQVTM and ANQGSEA. V dropped 6 bases and J dropped 4 bases, with 16 bases sitting between them. CDR3 length equals 13 residues. The CDR3 loop is CSVRGLGGYEQYF. The DNA of the CDR3 is TGCAGCGTCCGTGGTTTAGGCGGGTACGAGCAGTACTTC.

This clonotype was seen at least ten times. The chain has TRBV18 and TRBJ2-1; 7 nucleotides agree with TRBD2. The CDR3 is 13 amino acids. The trim removed 0 bases at V and 9 bases at J, leaving 2 bases unmatched. Germline V lookup: CDR1 KGHSH, CDR2 LQKENI. DNA for the CDR3: TGTGCCAGCTCACCACCAACTAGCGTTGAGCAGTTCTTC. Protein: CASSPPTSVEQFF.